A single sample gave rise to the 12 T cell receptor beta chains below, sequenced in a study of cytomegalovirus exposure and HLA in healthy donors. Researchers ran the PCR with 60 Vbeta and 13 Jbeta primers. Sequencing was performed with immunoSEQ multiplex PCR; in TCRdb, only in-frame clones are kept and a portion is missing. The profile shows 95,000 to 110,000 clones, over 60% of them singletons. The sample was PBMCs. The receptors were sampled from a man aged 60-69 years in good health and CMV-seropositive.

The CDR3 DNA sequence: TGTGCTAGTGGTTTGGGCGGTCAGAGCTCCTACAATGAGCAGTTCTTC. Translated, it gives CASGLGGQSSYNEQFF. The gene calls are TRBV12-5 and TRBJ2-1; D unclear. CDR3 length: 16 residues. Germline CDR1 reads LGHNT; CDR2 reads FRNRAP. Trimming removed 1 base at V and 0 bases at J, with 10 bases between. Full variable domain (missing parts from reference TRBV12-5 and TRBJ2-1): DARVTQTPRHKVTEMGQEVTMRCQPILGHNTVFWYRQTMMQGLELLAYFRNRAPLDDSGMPKDRFSAEMPDATLATLKIQPSEPRDSAVYFCASGLGGQSSYNEQFFGPGTRLTVL.

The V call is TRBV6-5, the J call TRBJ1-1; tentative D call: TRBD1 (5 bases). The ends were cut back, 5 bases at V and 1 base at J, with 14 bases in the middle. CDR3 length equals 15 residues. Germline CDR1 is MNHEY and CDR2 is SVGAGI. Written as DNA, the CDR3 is TGTGCCAGCAGTCGATTGGGGGGGAAGAACACTGAAGCTTTCTTT. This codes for CASSRLGGKNTEAFF.

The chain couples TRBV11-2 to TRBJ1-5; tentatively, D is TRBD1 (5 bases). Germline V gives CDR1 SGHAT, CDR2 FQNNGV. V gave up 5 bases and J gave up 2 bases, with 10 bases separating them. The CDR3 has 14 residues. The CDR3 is CASSGRVGNQPQHF. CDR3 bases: TGTGCCAGCAGCGGCAGGGTTGGCAATCAGCCCCAGCATTTT.

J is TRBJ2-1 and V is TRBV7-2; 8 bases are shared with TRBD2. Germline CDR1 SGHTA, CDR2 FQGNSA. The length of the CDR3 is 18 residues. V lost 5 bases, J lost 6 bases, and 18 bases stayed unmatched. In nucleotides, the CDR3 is TGTGCCAGCAGCCCCCGTATTCCGCAGCGGGGGTTTCGCAATGAGCAGTTCTTC. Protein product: CASSPRIPQRGFRNEQFF.

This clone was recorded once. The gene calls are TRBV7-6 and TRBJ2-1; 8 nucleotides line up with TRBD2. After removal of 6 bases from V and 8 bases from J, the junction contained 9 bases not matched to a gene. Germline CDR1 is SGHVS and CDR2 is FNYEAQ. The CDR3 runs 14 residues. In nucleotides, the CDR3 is TGTGCCAGCAGTCGACTCACCGGGGGGGATGAGCAGTTCTTC. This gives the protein CASSRLTGGDEQFF.

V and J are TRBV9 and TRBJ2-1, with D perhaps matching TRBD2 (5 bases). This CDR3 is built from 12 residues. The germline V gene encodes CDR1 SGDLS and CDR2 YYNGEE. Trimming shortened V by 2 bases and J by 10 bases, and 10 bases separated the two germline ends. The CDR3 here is CASSVGLGEQFF. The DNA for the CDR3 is TGTGCCAGCAGCGTTGGACTTGGAGAGCAGTTCTTC.

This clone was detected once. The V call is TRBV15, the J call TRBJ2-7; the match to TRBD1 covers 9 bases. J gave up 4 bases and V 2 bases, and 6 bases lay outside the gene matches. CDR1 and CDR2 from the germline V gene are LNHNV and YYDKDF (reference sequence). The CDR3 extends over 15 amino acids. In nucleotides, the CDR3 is TGTGCCACCAGCAGACCCGGGACAGGGTTGTACGAGCAGTACTTC. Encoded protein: CATSRPGTGLYEQYF.

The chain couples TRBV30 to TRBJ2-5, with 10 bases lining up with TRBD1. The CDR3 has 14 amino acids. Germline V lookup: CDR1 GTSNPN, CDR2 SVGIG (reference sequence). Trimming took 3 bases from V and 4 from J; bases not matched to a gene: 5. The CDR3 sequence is CAWRGGTGAETQYF. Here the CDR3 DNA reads TGTGCCTGGAGGGGGGGGACAGGGGCAGAGACCCAGTACTTC.

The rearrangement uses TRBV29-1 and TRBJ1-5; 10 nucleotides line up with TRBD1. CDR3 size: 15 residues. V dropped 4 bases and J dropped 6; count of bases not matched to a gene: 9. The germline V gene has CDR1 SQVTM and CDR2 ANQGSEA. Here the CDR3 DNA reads TGCAGCGTTGGATCCGGGACAGGGGATGGTCAGCCCCAGCATTTT. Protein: CSVGSGTGDGQPQHF.

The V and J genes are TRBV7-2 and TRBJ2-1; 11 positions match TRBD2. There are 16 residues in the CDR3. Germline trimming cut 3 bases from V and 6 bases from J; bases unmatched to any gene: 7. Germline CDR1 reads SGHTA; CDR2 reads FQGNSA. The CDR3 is CASSLGSGGAFNEQFF. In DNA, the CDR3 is TGTGCCAGCAGCTTGGGTAGCGGGGGGGCCTTCAATGAGCAGTTCTTC.

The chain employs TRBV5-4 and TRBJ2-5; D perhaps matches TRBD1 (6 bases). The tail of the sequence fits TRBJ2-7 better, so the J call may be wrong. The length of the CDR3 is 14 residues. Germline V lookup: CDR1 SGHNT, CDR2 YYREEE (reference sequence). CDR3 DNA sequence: TGTGCCAGCAGCTTGGTACAGGGAGCCTACGAGCAGTACTTC. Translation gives CASSLVQGAYEQYF.

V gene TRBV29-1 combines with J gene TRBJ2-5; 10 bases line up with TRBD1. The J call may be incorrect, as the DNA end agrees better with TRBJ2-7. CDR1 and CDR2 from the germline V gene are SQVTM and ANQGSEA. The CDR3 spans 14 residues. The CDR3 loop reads CSVLTGGLIYEQYF. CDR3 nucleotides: TGCAGCGTCCTGACAGGGGGCTTGATCTACGAGCAGTACTTC.